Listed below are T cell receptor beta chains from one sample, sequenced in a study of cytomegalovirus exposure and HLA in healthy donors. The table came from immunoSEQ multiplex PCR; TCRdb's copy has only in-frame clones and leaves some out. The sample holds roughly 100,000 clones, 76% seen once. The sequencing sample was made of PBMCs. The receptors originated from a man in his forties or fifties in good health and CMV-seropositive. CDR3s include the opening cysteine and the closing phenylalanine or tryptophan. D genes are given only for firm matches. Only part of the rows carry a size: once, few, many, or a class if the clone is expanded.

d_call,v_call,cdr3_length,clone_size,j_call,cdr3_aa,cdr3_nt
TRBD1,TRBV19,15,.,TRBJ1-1,CASSITTGYLAEAFF,TGTGCCAGTAGTATTACGACAGGGTATCTGGCTGAAGCTTTCTTT
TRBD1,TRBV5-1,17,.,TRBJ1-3,CASSLEPGGLSGNTIYF,TGCGCCAGCAGCTTGGAGCCAGGGGGCCTATCTGGAAACACCATATATTTT
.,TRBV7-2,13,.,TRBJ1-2,CATRRDTNYGYTF,TGTGCCACTCGGCGGGATACTAACTATGGCTACACCTTC
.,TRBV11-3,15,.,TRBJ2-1,CASSLSREKDNEQFF,TGTGCCAGCAGCTTAAGTCGGGAGAAGGACAATGAGCAGTTCTTC
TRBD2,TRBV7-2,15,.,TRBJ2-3,CASSLLAGMTDTQYF,TGTGCCAGCAGCTTACTAGCGGGGATGACAGATACGCAGTATTTT
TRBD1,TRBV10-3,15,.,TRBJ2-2,CAISEPDRGTGELFF,TGTGCCATCAGTGAACCGGACAGGGGCACCGGGGAGCTGTTTTTT
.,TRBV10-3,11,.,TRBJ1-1,CAPEGNTEAFF,TGTGCCCCCGAGGGGAACACTGAAGCTTTCTTT
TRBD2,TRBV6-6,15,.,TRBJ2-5,CASSYSSSGKETQYF,TGTGCCAGCAGTTACTCTTCGAGCGGGAAAGAGACCCAGTACTTC
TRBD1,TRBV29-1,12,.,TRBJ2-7,CSARDRSYEQYF,TGCAGCGCTAGGGACAGATCCTACGAGCAGTACTTC
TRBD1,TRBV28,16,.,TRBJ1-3,CASSFRTGGSGNTIYF,TGTGCCAGCAGTTTTAGGACAGGGGGATCTGGAAACACCATATATTTT
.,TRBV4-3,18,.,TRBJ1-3,CASSQGQGSSGAGNTIYF,TGCGCCAGCAGCCAAGGCCAGGGAAGTTCGGGGGCTGGAAACACCATATATTTT
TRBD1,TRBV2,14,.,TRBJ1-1,CASSGDRANTEAFF,TGTGCCAGCAGTGGGGACAGAGCGAACACTGAAGCTTTCTTT
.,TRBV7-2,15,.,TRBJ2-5,CASSLASTAEETQYF,TGTGCCAGCAGCTTAGCGAGTACAGCCGAAGAGACCCAGTACTTC
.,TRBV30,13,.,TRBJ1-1,CAWETGRGTEAFF,TGTGCCTGGGAGACAGGCCGAGGCACTGAAGCTTTCTTT
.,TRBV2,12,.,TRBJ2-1,CASRGDGNEQFF,TGTGCCAGCAGAGGCGACGGGAATGAGCAGTTCTTC
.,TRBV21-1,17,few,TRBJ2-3,CASSMGRGEGGTDTQYF,TGTGCCAGCAGCATGGGACGGGGGGAGGGTGGCACAGATACGCAGTATTTT
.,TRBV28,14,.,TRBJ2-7,CASSFIGQSYEQYF,TGTGCCAGCAGTTTTATCGGACAGAGCTACGAGCAGTACTTC
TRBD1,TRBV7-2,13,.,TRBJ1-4,CASSSGQGDKLFF,TGTGCCAGCAGCTCCGGACAGGGAGACAAACTGTTTTTT
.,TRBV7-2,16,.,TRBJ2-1,CASSSWGASSYNEQFF,TGTGCCAGCAGCTCATGGGGCGCGAGCTCCTACAATGAGCAGTTCTTC
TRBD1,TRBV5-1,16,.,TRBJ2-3,CASSIRTGTGTDTQYF,TGCGCCAGCTCCATCAGGACAGGGACGGGCACAGATACGCAGTATTTT
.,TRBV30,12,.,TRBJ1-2,CAWSEGSYGYTF,TGTGCCTGGAGTGAGGGGTCATATGGCTACACCTTC
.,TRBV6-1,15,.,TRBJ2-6,CASSVTGPGANGLTF,TGTGCCAGCAGTGTAACAGGGCCTGGGGCCAACGGCCTGACTTTC